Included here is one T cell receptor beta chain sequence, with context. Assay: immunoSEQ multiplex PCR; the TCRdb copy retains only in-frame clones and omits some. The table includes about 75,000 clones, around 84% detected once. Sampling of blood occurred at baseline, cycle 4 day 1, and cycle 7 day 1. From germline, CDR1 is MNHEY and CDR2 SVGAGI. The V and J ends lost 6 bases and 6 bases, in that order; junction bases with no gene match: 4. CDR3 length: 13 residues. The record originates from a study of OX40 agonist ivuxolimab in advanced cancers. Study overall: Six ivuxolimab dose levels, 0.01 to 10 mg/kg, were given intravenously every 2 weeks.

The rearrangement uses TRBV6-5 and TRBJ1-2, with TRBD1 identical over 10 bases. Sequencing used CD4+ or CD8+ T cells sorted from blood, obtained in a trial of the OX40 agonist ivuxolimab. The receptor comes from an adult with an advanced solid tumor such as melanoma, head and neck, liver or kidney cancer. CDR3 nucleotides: TGTGCCAGCAGCGTAGGGACAGGGGATGGCTACACCTTC. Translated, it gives CASSVGTGDGYTF.